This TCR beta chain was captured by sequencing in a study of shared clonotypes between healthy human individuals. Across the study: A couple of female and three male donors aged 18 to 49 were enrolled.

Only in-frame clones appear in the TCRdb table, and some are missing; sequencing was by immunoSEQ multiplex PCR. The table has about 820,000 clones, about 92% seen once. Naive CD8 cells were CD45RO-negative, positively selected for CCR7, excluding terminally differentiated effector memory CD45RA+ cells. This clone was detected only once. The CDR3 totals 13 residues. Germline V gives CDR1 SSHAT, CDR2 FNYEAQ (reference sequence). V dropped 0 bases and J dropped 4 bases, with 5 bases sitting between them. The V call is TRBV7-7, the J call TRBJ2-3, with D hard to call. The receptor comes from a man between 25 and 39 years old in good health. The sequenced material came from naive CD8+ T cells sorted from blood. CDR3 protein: CASSLAVADTQYF. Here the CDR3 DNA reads TGTGCCAGCAGCTTAGCGGTCGCAGATACGCAGTATTTT. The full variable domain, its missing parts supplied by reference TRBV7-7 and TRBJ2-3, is GAGVSQSPRYKVTKRGQDVTLRCDPISSHATLYWYQQALGQGPEFLTYFNYEAQPDKSGLPSDRFSAERPEGSISTLTIQRTEQRDSAMYRCASSLAVADTQYFGPGTRLTVL.